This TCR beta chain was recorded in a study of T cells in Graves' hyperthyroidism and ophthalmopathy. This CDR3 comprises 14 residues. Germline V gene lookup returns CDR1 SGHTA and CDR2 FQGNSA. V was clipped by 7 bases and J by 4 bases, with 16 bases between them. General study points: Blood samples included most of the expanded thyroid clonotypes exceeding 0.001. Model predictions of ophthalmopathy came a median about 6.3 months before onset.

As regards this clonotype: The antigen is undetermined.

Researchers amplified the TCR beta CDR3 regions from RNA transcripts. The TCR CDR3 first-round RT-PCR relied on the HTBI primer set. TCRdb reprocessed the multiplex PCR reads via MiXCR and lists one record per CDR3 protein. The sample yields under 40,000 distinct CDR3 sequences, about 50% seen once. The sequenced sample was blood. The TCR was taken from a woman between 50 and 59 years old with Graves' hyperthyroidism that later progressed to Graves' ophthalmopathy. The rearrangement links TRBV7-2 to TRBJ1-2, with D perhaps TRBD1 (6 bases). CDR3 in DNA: TGTGCCAGCACCAAAGGGGGGCTTGGCTATGGCTACACCTTC. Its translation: CASTKGGLGYGYTF.